Listed below are T cell receptor beta chains from one sample, sequenced in a study of T cells in Graves' hyperthyroidism and ophthalmopathy. TCRdb recomputed calls from the multiplex PCR reads with MiXCR, one row per CDR3 protein. Of a few hundred thousand distinct CDR3 sequences listed, more than 13% were seen once; the top ten hold approximately 32%. The specimen was blood. These receptors all come from a woman in her twenties or thirties with Graves' hyperthyroidism. The CDR3 runs from the conserved cysteine through the conserved F or W. D genes are given only for firm matches. A clone size is listed for some rows: how often the clone was seen (once, few, many), or a class if it is expanded.

V	D	size	J	DNA	CDR3
TRBV18	TRBD2	-	TRBJ2-2	TGTGCCAGCTCACCACTCCTAGCGGGATCCAACACCGGGGAGCTGTTTTTT	CASSPLLAGSNTGELFF
TRBV29-1	-	-	TRBJ2-7	TGCAGCGGAACGGGAGACAGGGCCGAGCAGTACTTC	CSGTGDRAEQYF
TRBV6-5	TRBD2	many	TRBJ2-7	TGTGCCAGCAGTTGGGGGACTAGCGGGAAATACGAGCAGTACTTC	CASSWGTSGKYEQYF
TRBV5-6	-	few	TRBJ2-7	TGTGCCAGCAGATACCGGGACTCTCCCTACGAGCAGTACTTC	CASRYRDSPYEQYF
TRBV12-3/TRBV12-4	-	-	TRBJ1-2	TGTGCCAGCAGTTTAAAGGGACCCGGGCTACTCACCTTC	CASSLKGPGLLTF
TRBV10-1	-	-	TRBJ2-7	TGCGCCAGCAGTGGTCATCGTTCCTACGAGCAGTACTTC	CASSGHRSYEQYF
TRBV20-1	TRBD2	many	TRBJ2-1	TGCAGTCCAAAAGCGGGAGGTACCTACAATGAGCAGTTCTTC	CSPKAGGTYNEQFF
TRBV6-5	-	-	TRBJ2-7	TGTGCCAGCAGTTACTCAGGAGGTACAACCTACGAGCAGTACTTC	CASSYSGGTTYEQYF
TRBV10-3	TRBD2	-	TRBJ2-7	TGTGCCATCAGTGAGGGCACTAGCGGGAACTACGAGCAGTACTTC	CAISEGTSGNYEQYF
TRBV15	-	-	TRBJ2-3	TGTGCCACCAGCAGAGACAGGGGTGCAGATACGCAGTATTTT	CATSRDRGADTQYF
TRBV29-1	TRBD1	few	TRBJ2-5	TGCAGCGCCCCCGGACAGGGCCAGACCCAGTACTTC	CSAPGQGQTQYF
TRBV6-5	-	many	TRBJ2-5	TGTGCCAGCAGTTACCAAACCCCTCAAGAGACCCAGTACTTC	CASSYQTPQETQYF
TRBV24-1	TRBD2	many	TRBJ2-1	TGTGCCACCAGTGATGGGACTAGAAATGAGCAGTTCTTC	CATSDGTRNEQFF
TRBV11-2	TRBD2	many	TRBJ2-7	TGTGCCAGCAGCCAGGGACTAGCTCGCGAGCAGTACTTC	CASSQGLAREQYF
TRBV4-1	-	-	TRBJ2-4	TGCGCCAGCAGCCAAAAGGGAGCCAAAAACATTCAGTACTTC	CASSQKGAKNIQYF
TRBV6-1	TRBD1	few	TRBJ2-7	TGTGCCAGCAAGCACAGGGGCGAGCAGTACTTC	CASKHRGEQYF
TRBV5-4	-	few	TRBJ2-4	TGTGCCAGCAGCTCGCAGGGGAAATGGCCCAAAAACATTCAGTACTTC	CASSSQGKWPKNIQYF
TRBV3-1	-	once	TRBJ1-1	TGTGCCAGCAGCCCCGCCATTGGGAGAACAGAAGCTTTCTTT	CASSPAIGRTEAFF
TRBV20-1	-	many	TRBJ2-5	TGCAGTGCTTCCAGAGGGACAAACCAAGAGACCCAGTACTTC	CSASRGTNQETQYF
TRBV20-1	-	many	TRBJ2-2	TGCAGTGCTAGAGCCGCTAGAAACACCGGGGAGCTGTTTTTT	CSARAARNTGELFF
TRBV20-1	TRBD2	few	TRBJ2-7	TGCAGTGCTAGCGTGACTAGCGGGCCTTCCTACGAGCAGTACTTC	CSASVTSGPSYEQYF
TRBV28	TRBD1	many	TRBJ2-7	TGTGCCAGCAGTTTATTCGGGACAGTTGAAGGATACGAGCAGTACTTC	CASSLFGTVEGYEQYF
TRBV2	-	many	TRBJ2-3	TGTGCCAGCAGTGCAGTCGGAACGGGAAAAGCAGATACGCAGTATTTT	CASSAVGTGKADTQYF
TRBV12-3/TRBV12-4	TRBD2	many	TRBJ2-7	TGTGCCAGCAGCCCCGGACTAGCCCACGAGCAGTACTTC	CASSPGLAHEQYF
TRBV5-8	TRBD2	-	TRBJ2-3	TGTGCCAGCAGCCGGGGACTAGCGGACACAGATACGCAGTATTTT	CASSRGLADTDTQYF
TRBV14	-	-	TRBJ1-5	TGTGCCAGCAGCCAAGTAGCGGGCCGGGAGTCCTCCTCTGGGTCCCAGCATTTT	CASSQVAGRESSSGSQHF
TRBV5-1	TRBD2	many	TRBJ2-1	TGCGCCAGCAGCTTTGAGCGGGAGGTAGATGAGCAGTTCTTC	CASSFEREVDEQFF
TRBV20-1	-	many	TRBJ1-1	TGCAGTGCATCGGGGGCCAGAGGGCTGAACACTGAAGCTTTCTTT	CSASGARGLNTEAFF
TRBV28	TRBD1	-	TRBJ1-3	TGTGCCAGCAGTTCGACCGGGACAGGGAGAGGAAACACCATATATTTT	CASSSTGTGRGNTIYF
TRBV5-1	-	many	TRBJ1-1	TGCGCCAGCTCGAGAGGGAGCTTGAACACTGAAGCTTTCTTT	CASSRGSLNTEAFF
TRBV7-9	TRBD1	many	TRBJ2-7	TGTGCCAGCAGCCGGACAGGGGACGAGCAGTACTTC	CASSRTGDEQYF
TRBV4-1	TRBD1	-	TRBJ2-7	TGCGCCAGCAGCCCACCGCAGGGGGCTTCACGCTACGAGCAGTACTTC	CASSPPQGASRYEQYF
TRBV2	-	-	TRBJ2-7	TGTGCCAGCAGTGACTTTTCCCTTGGGACCTACGAGCAGTACTTC	CASSDFSLGTYEQYF